The TCR beta chain under discussion was sequenced for a study of cytomegalovirus exposure and HLA in healthy donors (dated by TCRdb to about 2017). For context, the study as a whole: In an earlier analysis of under 750 of the donors, 250 to 300 Gb of sequence data and 117 million unique TCR beta sequences from 150 million to 200 million T cells were reported. About 300 gigabases of sequencing data and roughly 80 million unique TCR sequences made up an early release that covered 500 to 700 HLA-typed donors. Of the roughly 400 genotyped donors, 75% to 85% were placed in the genetic ancestry cluster associated with self-reported Caucasian donors. The study was designed to test whether signatures of past pathogen exposure could be identified by cataloging public T cell receptors. Using immunosequencing, the study profiled T cell repertoires from roughly 650 subjects and related those repertoires to cytomegalovirus serostatus. In addition to the first cohort of 650 to 800 subjects, a separate validation cohort of approximately 130 different subjects was used. High-throughput TCR immunosequencing, statistical association of individual TCRs with disease status, and machine learning were combined to predict cytomegalovirus infection status. To study patterns of TCR occurrence, a later analysis re-analyzed previously published TCR beta repertoires from 550 to 800 donors and added high-resolution HLA genotyping. Rather than using new phenotypic data, the later analysis identified candidate immune exposures from TCR beta sequences and from how often those sequences occurred across donors. In an earlier analysis of a few hundred of the donors, high-throughput TCR beta sequencing was used to judge whether each TCR beta V gene segment behaved as functional or pseudogenic. Donor age, sex, ethnicity and CMV serostatus were collected together with the repertoire data. Genome-wide SNP genotypes for about 65% of the 666 donors were used in a later genetic analysis, which treated that subset as a discovery cohort. All discovery cohort repertoires had been generated on a single sequencing platform. Both class I and class II loci were covered by HLA typing, at four-digit resolution. Typing coverage varied by locus: roughly 629-640 donors for A, B, C, DRB1 and DQB1; some 520 for DQA1; over 600 for DPA1; roughly 470 for DPB1. About 5 DR-DQ haplotypes were handled as single units for association and clustering, since linkage in the cohort was strong. On average, around 200,000 unique TCR beta nucleotide sequences were sequenced per donor among fewer than 500 genotyped donors of the cohort, with around 19% of those sequences being non-productive. What the authors observed across the whole study: Immune exposure information for the cohort was limited to CMV serostatus. According to the authors, the approach could potentially be generalized to other disease states and immunological phenotypes. While some public TCRs were present in many individuals, most TCR sequences turned up only very rarely across donors. Roughly uniform sequencing depth across donors was assumed in presence/absence analyses, although this assumption may not hold. A further reported finding was that TCR beta sequences accurately predicted the HLA-A and HLA-B alleles for most subjects in the first cohort. When HLA alleles, especially DR and DQ, strongly co-occurred, attributing TCR associations to individual alleles was difficult. Cytomegalovirus status was reported to be diagnosed by the classifier with high specificity and sensitivity in both the original and validation cohorts. The 87-base-pair reads could not distinguish some IMGT-functional V segments, including TRBV6-2 and TRBV6-3, so those segments were excluded. A later genetic analysis associated a missense DCLRE1C variant with V-gene and J-gene trimming of TCR beta chains, and an independent cohort replicated the association. In a later analysis, TCR association rates were found to vary across HLA loci, with the most associated TCRs seen for DRB1 alleles and the fewest for HLA-C alleles. In a later analysis, around 15,000 TCR beta sequences were associated with specific HLA alleles at a false discovery rate of 0.05. Roughly 15 rarely observed V segments, including chromosome 9 orphons, were excluded from the earlier analysis of some 590 of the donors because counts were too low. Three of the identified cytomegalovirus-associated TCR beta chains were confirmed in vitro to be specific for cytomegalovirus antigens. In an earlier analysis of approximately 590 of the donors, most TCR beta V segments appeared in productive rearrangements about 87% or about 30% of the time, broadly matching IMGT annotations. A later analysis reported that several top co-occurrence clusters appeared linked to parvovirus B19, influenza, CMV and Epstein-Barr virus. Because HLA typing was unavailable for some donors at each locus, only the typed subset was used in association tests. A group of highly shared sequence variants was considered likely to be a technical artifact of the sequencing pipeline. In a later analysis, most CMV-associated TCR beta chains were found to appear HLA-restricted, with HLA associations seemingly driven largely by CMV exposure. In this cohort, only TCR beta chains were sequenced, and detectable features were limited by the absence of alpha or paired-chain data. In the study, 150 to 200 TCR beta chains were listed as associated with cytomegalovirus. A later genetic analysis reported fewer N-insertions in productive TCRs among donors in an Asian-associated ancestry cluster than the roughly 700-donor mean. In a later analysis, HLA-associated TCR beta chains were found to be more clonally expanded and to have lower generation probabilities than equally common non-associated chains. Correlated functional status among segregating V segments might be attributable to linkage disequilibrium, but an unknown experimental factor could not be ruled out.

The cohort comprised approximately 700 healthy bone marrow donors. At the time of sampling, all cohort members were nominally healthy, though unrecorded immune exposures were likely present. The donor was CMV seropositive and belonged to the group of more than 250 seropositive cohort members. Each donor provided a peripheral blood sample, and peripheral blood mononuclear cells were used for TCR beta sequencing. The Qiagen DNeasy Blood Extraction Kit was used to extract genomic DNA from the blood cell samples. Library creation used the immunoSEQ multiplex PCR assay. For the multiplex PCR, a mixture combining 60 forward primers for TCR Vbeta segments and 13 reverse primers for TCR Jbeta segments was used. A multiplex PCR assay on genomic DNA amplified the CDR3 region of rearranged TCR beta genes. Amplified TCR beta libraries were sequenced as 87-base-pair reads on the Illumina HiSeq System. As for the original processing: A later analysis tallied 75 million to 85 million unique TCR beta chains across the 666 repertoires, and around 12 million of those chains were shared by two or more donors. To remove PCR and sequencing errors, raw reads were error-corrected and collapsed into unique sequences using a nearest-neighbor algorithm that merged closely related sequences. V, D and J gene segments were assigned by aligning CDR3 sequences to IMGT reference sequences. For a sequence to be retained, a match of at least six nucleotides was required to both a V gene segment and a J gene segment. Rearrangements were classified as productive when the CDR3 lacked stop codons and remained in frame with V and J, and all other rearrangements were classified as non-productive. Following IMGT convention, CDR3 was defined as the stretch from the second conserved V-encoded cysteine up to the conserved J-encoded phenylalanine. Sequences without an unambiguous match to a single V gene segment were excluded from the earlier analysis of about 600 of the donors. An earlier analysis of fewer than 650 of the donors classified V segments as functional when productive rearrangements were above 56.7% and as segregating when the standard deviation between donors was above 5%. A statistical classification framework was built for diagnosing cytomegalovirus status from the catalog of TCR beta chain sequences. V and J gene assignment, in a later analysis, came from comparing TCR nucleotide sequences with IMGT/GENE-DB human TR gene sequences. Using the TCRdist pipeline, a later analysis assigned CDR3 sequences along with most-parsimonious VDJ recombination scenarios. In a later analysis, each TCR beta chain was defined by its CDR3 amino acid sequence together with its V-gene family, and reads lacking a unique V-gene family were excluded. In a later analysis, around 600 highly shared, low-generation-probability nucleotide sequences were removed to address suspected cross-contamination and a sequencing artifact. A later analysis calculated a clonal expansion index for each public chain from normalized within-repertoire ranks of inferred template counts. In a later analysis, generation probabilities were computed with a VDJ recombination model fitted to out-of-frame rearrangements, and the resulting probabilities were checked against IGoR. In a later analysis, hypergeometric tests were used to score TCR-TCR, TCR-HLA and TCR-CMV co-occurrence, with a repertoire-size bias correction applied to TCR pairs. In a later analysis, false discovery rates were estimated by permuting HLA or CMV assignments 20 times. A later analysis grouped co-occurring TCRs with DBSCAN, adding TCRdist sequence similarity when clustering within HLA-allele-positive subsets. Repertoires with fewer than 30,000 or more than 120,000 public chains, plus five repertoires with anomalous nucleotide sharing, were excluded from co-occurrence clustering. Here the immuneACCESS table is served through TCRdb, limited to in-frame sequences with V and J called. Missing clones are a known gap in these copies; in checked studies unresolved V genes cover under half, and the rest lacks a known reason. V, J and clone size were drawn from that table, and D and trimming were deduced from the DNA. This sample gives over 150,000 clones in total; around 80% of them show up just once. The ten most abundant clones make up about 3.8% of the sample.

On this clone itself: Its target antigen remains unknown. No per-base quality is available; no much larger clone lies one base away.

The CDR3 contains 15 residues, cysteine and phenylalanine counted. The retained sequence is limited to the CDR3, 45 bases, with the frame set at the first base. Unmatched junction bases come to 7, with V trimmed by 0 bases and J by 8 bases. The CDR1 and CDR2 encoded by the germline V gene are SGHAT and FQNNGV. Sequencing was carried out using PBMCs. The receptor was derived from a woman aged 55-70 years in good health and CMV-seropositive. This chain joins TRBV11-2 to TRBJ1-2; 9 central nucleotides agree with TRBD1. The DNA sequence is as follows: TGTGCCAGCAGCTTAGAAAGGACAGGGGCGTACGGCTACACCTTC. It translates to CASSLERTGAYGYTF.